This T cell receptor (beta chain) was found in a study of blood T cell repertoires in COVID-19. Assay used: immunoSEQ multiplex PCR; TCRdb lists only in-frame clones, some missing. This sample carries some 180,000 clones, 65% to 85% of them seen once, and the ten largest clones take 6% to 7%. Per germline, CDR1 MNHEY and CDR2 SMNVEV (reference sequence). Trimming left V 3 bases short and J 2 bases short, with 5 bases between. This CDR3 region has 14 residues. This sequence was found in a woman in her thirties or forties with COVID-19, enrolled during active disease. Sequencing input: peripheral blood. The chain joins TRBV27 to TRBJ1-6; D gene ambiguous. As DNA, the CDR3 is TGTGCCAGCAGTTTTACAGCCTATAATTCACCCCTCCACTTT. Protein: CASSFTAYNSPLHF.